Listed below are T cell receptor beta chains from one sample, sequenced in a study of T cell repertoires in cytomegalovirus infection. TCRdb used MiXCR to reprocess the reads, holding one entry per CDR3 protein. The repertoire holds about 570,000 distinct CDR3 sequences, with just under 40% as singletons. Their antigens are not known. Sequenced here: cultured PBMCs, sampled from culture after CMV antigen stimulation. All receptors derive from a human donor in good health (CMV status not recorded). Some clones in this sample may be carry-over from other donors' samples. Both conserved end residues are part of each CDR3. Each record gives: D gene, clone size, V gene, J gene, CDR3 DNA, CDR3 protein. A D gene is named only where the DNA matches it firmly. A row's size may be missing; if present it is once, few, many or a size class.

D gene: TRBD1
clone size: NA
V gene: TRBV5-4
J gene: TRBJ2-7
CDR3 DNA: TGTGCCAGCAGCTTCCGGGACAGGGGACTCTACGAGCAGTACTTC
CDR3 protein: CASSFRDRGLYEQYF

D gene: TRBD1
clone size: few
V gene: TRBV7-9
J gene: TRBJ1-1
CDR3 DNA: TGTGCCAGCAGCCTTAGGGGGCTGGGGGACACTGAAGCTTTCTTT
CDR3 protein: CASSLRGLGDTEAFF

D gene: TRBD1
clone size: few
V gene: TRBV7-9
J gene: TRBJ1-3
CDR3 DNA: TGTGCCAGCAGCTCTGACAGGGGCGGAAACACCATATATTTT
CDR3 protein: CASSSDRGGNTIYF

D gene: NA
clone size: NA
V gene: TRBV7-2
J gene: TRBJ1-6
CDR3 DNA: TGTGCCAGCAGCTCCGACAGCGGGAACTATCCCCTCCACTTT
CDR3 protein: CASSSDSGNYPLHF

D gene: NA
clone size: few
V gene: TRBV5-4
J gene: TRBJ1-5
CDR3 DNA: TGTGCCAGCAGCTCGAACCCCCGAAATCAGCCCCAGCATTTT
CDR3 protein: CASSSNPRNQPQHF

D gene: TRBD1
clone size: few
V gene: TRBV5-1
J gene: TRBJ1-2
CDR3 DNA: TGCGCCAGCAGCCCCGAGCCCGGGACAGGGGGCGACTACACCTTC
CDR3 protein: CASSPEPGTGGDYTF

D gene: NA
clone size: few
V gene: TRBV2
J gene: TRBJ2-1
CDR3 DNA: TGTGCCAGCAGTGAGTTTCCGTTGGGTGAGCAGTTCTTC
CDR3 protein: CASSEFPLGEQFF

D gene: NA
clone size: few
V gene: TRBV12-3/TRBV12-4
J gene: TRBJ2-2
CDR3 DNA: TGTGCCAGCCGAGACGAGGGGGAGCTGTTTTTT
CDR3 protein: CASRDEGELFF

D gene: TRBD2
clone size: NA
V gene: TRBV11-2
J gene: TRBJ2-5
CDR3 DNA: TGTGCCAGCAGCCGTCTAGCGGGAGGGCCCGGGGAGACCCAGTACTTC
CDR3 protein: CASSRLAGGPGETQYF

D gene: TRBD2
clone size: few
V gene: TRBV4-1
J gene: TRBJ2-7
CDR3 DNA: TGCGCCAGCAGCCCTTGGGCTAGCGGAAGGAGCTCCTACGAGCAGTACTTC
CDR3 protein: CASSPWASGRSSYEQYF

D gene: NA
clone size: NA
V gene: TRBV29-1
J gene: TRBJ2-2
CDR3 DNA: TGCAGCGCCCGGGGCCCATCGAACACCGGGGAGCTGTTTTTT
CDR3 protein: CSARGPSNTGELFF

D gene: TRBD1
clone size: few
V gene: TRBV7-2
J gene: TRBJ2-1
CDR3 DNA: TGTGCCAGCAGCTACGGGACAGGGCCGAATGAGCAGTTCTTC
CDR3 protein: CASSYGTGPNEQFF

D gene: TRBD2
clone size: few
V gene: TRBV19
J gene: TRBJ2-7
CDR3 DNA: TGTGCCAGTAGTATAAGGGGAGGGGACGTCGGCGAGCAGTACTTC
CDR3 protein: CASSIRGGDVGEQYF

D gene: NA
clone size: NA
V gene: TRBV2
J gene: TRBJ2-7
CDR3 DNA: TGTGCCAGCAGGGAGGGGCTAGTTGCCTACGAGCAGTACTTC
CDR3 protein: CASREGLVAYEQYF

D gene: NA
clone size: NA
V gene: TRBV7-4
J gene: TRBJ2-3
CDR3 DNA: TGTGCCAGCACAAAAATGAGTAGCACAGATACGCAGTATTTT
CDR3 protein: CASTKMSSTDTQYF

D gene: TRBD2
clone size: few
V gene: TRBV24-1
J gene: TRBJ2-1
CDR3 DNA: TGTGCCACCAGTGATAACCAAGCGGGGGGTTTCTCCTACAATGAGCAGTTCTTC
CDR3 protein: CATSDNQAGGFSYNEQFF

D gene: NA
clone size: many
V gene: TRBV7-8
J gene: TRBJ2-3
CDR3 DNA: TGTGCCAGCAGCTTAGCCGGGTACGACACAGATACGCAGTATTTT
CDR3 protein: CASSLAGYDTDTQYF

D gene: NA
clone size: NA
V gene: TRBV28
J gene: TRBJ2-1
CDR3 DNA: TGTGCCAGCAGTTCGCGGGGGCTGCGGGACTCCTACAATGAGCAGTTCTTC
CDR3 protein: CASSSRGLRDSYNEQFF

D gene: NA
clone size: many
V gene: TRBV7-2
J gene: TRBJ1-4
CDR3 DNA: TGTGCCAGCAGCCCGGGCCCGGAAAGGCTAGAAAAACTGTTTTTT
CDR3 protein: CASSPGPERLEKLFF

D gene: NA
clone size: few
V gene: TRBV12-3/TRBV12-4
J gene: TRBJ2-1
CDR3 DNA: TGTGCCACCACGCTGGGGGGGCTTTACAATGAGCAGTTCTTC
CDR3 protein: CATTLGGLYNEQFF

D gene: NA
clone size: NA
V gene: TRBV29-1
J gene: TRBJ2-7
CDR3 DNA: TGCAGCGTTGTATCCAGGGAGGCCTACGAGCAGTACTTC
CDR3 protein: CSVVSREAYEQYF

D gene: NA
clone size: NA
V gene: TRBV12-5
J gene: TRBJ2-1
CDR3 DNA: TGTGCTAGTGGTTTGGTAGGTCCGAATGAGCAGTTCTTC
CDR3 protein: CASGLVGPNEQFF

D gene: TRBD2
clone size: NA
V gene: TRBV5-1
J gene: TRBJ2-5
CDR3 DNA: TGCGCCAGCAGCCAAAGGGGACTAGCGGACGAGACCCAGTACTTC
CDR3 protein: CASSQRGLADETQYF

D gene: NA
clone size: many
V gene: TRBV7-6
J gene: TRBJ2-2
CDR3 DNA: TGTGCCAGCAGCAGCCTTGGCGGGGAGCTGTTTTTT
CDR3 protein: CASSSLGGELFF

D gene: TRBD1
clone size: few
V gene: TRBV5-1
J gene: TRBJ1-6
CDR3 DNA: TGCGCCAGCAGCTTGCTTGGACAGGTTAATTCACCCCTCCACTTT
CDR3 protein: CASSLLGQVNSPLHF

D gene: TRBD1
clone size: NA
V gene: TRBV7-9
J gene: TRBJ2-7
CDR3 DNA: TGTGCCAGCAGCCCGCGACGGACGACAGGGAGCTCCTACGAGCAGTACTTC
CDR3 protein: CASSPRRTTGSSYEQYF

D gene: TRBD1
clone size: NA
V gene: TRBV24-1
J gene: TRBJ1-5
CDR3 DNA: TGTGTCACGGGGACAGGGGTTAATCAGCCCCAGCATTTT
CDR3 protein: CVTGTGVNQPQHF

D gene: TRBD1
clone size: few
V gene: TRBV12-3/TRBV12-4
J gene: TRBJ1-1
CDR3 DNA: TGTGCCAGCAGAGGGGGCCTGCGGAACACTGAAGCTTTCTTT
CDR3 protein: CASRGGLRNTEAFF

D gene: NA
clone size: NA
V gene: TRBV5-1
J gene: TRBJ2-5
CDR3 DNA: TGCGCCAGCAGCAAAGGACCGAGCCAAGAGACCCAGTACTTC
CDR3 protein: CASSKGPSQETQYF

D gene: TRBD1
clone size: NA
V gene: TRBV28
J gene: TRBJ1-5
CDR3 DNA: TGTGCCAGCAAAGATTGGGACAGATTAGCCAATCAGCCCCAGCATTTT
CDR3 protein: CASKDWDRLANQPQHF

D gene: NA
clone size: NA
V gene: TRBV20-1
J gene: TRBJ2-5
CDR3 DNA: TGCAGTGCTAGAAGTCCAGGGAGAACAGAGACCCAGTACTTC
CDR3 protein: CSARSPGRTETQYF

D gene: NA
clone size: NA
V gene: TRBV6-2/TRBV6-3
J gene: TRBJ2-7
CDR3 DNA: TGTGCCAGCAGCTCCCTAGGGGTGGAAACTTCCTACGAGCAGTACTTC
CDR3 protein: CASSSLGVETSYEQYF

D gene: TRBD1
clone size: NA
V gene: TRBV4-1
J gene: TRBJ2-2
CDR3 DNA: TGCGCCAGCAGCCAAGATCCGACAGGGCCGAACACCGGGGAGCTGTTTTTT
CDR3 protein: CASSQDPTGPNTGELFF

D gene: TRBD1
clone size: NA
V gene: TRBV27
J gene: TRBJ1-2
CDR3 DNA: TGTGCCAGCAGTTTCGGGGACAGTAGGGATGGCTACACCTTC
CDR3 protein: CASSFGDSRDGYTF

D gene: TRBD1
clone size: NA
V gene: TRBV27
J gene: TRBJ2-1
CDR3 DNA: TGTGCCAGCAGTTCCGTCCCGGGACAGGAGACACCAGGGAATGAGCAGTTCTTC
CDR3 protein: CASSSVPGQETPGNEQFF

D gene: TRBD1
clone size: few
V gene: TRBV6-1
J gene: TRBJ1-2
CDR3 DNA: TGTGCCAGCAGACGGGGACAGGGGGCGCTTGACTATGGCTACACCTTC
CDR3 protein: CASRRGQGALDYGYTF

D gene: NA
clone size: NA
V gene: TRBV6-4
J gene: TRBJ2-3
CDR3 DNA: TGTGCCAGCAGTGACGGTAGCGGTGAGTCAGATACGCAGTATTTT
CDR3 protein: CASSDGSGESDTQYF

D gene: NA
clone size: few
V gene: TRBV7-2
J gene: TRBJ2-7
CDR3 DNA: TGTGCCAGCAGCGCCGAAATGGATTCCTACGAGCAGTACTTC
CDR3 protein: CASSAEMDSYEQYF

D gene: TRBD1
clone size: NA
V gene: TRBV2
J gene: TRBJ1-5
CDR3 DNA: TGTGCCAGCAGTGAAATGTGGCCAGGGGGTAGCAATCAGCCCCAGCATTTT
CDR3 protein: CASSEMWPGGSNQPQHF

D gene: NA
clone size: NA
V gene: TRBV9
J gene: TRBJ1-5
CDR3 DNA: TGTGCCAGCAGCGTGGGGGGCCCCGGGCAGCCCCAGCATTTT
CDR3 protein: CASSVGGPGQPQHF

D gene: NA
clone size: NA
V gene: TRBV7-9
J gene: TRBJ1-5
CDR3 DNA: TGTGCCAGCAGCTTCGGGACGGGCAATCAGCCCCAGCATTTT
CDR3 protein: CASSFGTGNQPQHF

D gene: TRBD1
clone size: NA
V gene: TRBV12-3/TRBV12-4
J gene: TRBJ1-5
CDR3 DNA: TGTGCCAGCACCCCGGACAGGGAGGGGCCCCAGCATTTT
CDR3 protein: CASTPDREGPQHF

D gene: NA
clone size: NA
V gene: TRBV2
J gene: TRBJ2-3
CDR3 DNA: TGTGCCAGCAGTGAAAACAGGGACACAGATACGCAGTATTTT
CDR3 protein: CASSENRDTDTQYF

D gene: TRBD2
clone size: few
V gene: TRBV2
J gene: TRBJ2-7
CDR3 DNA: TGTGCCAGCACCGCGCGGGCTAGCGGGGTCGGGCAGTACTTC
CDR3 protein: CASTARASGVGQYF

D gene: NA
clone size: few
V gene: TRBV10-3
J gene: TRBJ1-3
CDR3 DNA: TGTGCCATCGGCTCGGTGCCGGGTCAGGGTCGGAACACCATATATTTT
CDR3 protein: CAIGSVPGQGRNTIYF

D gene: NA
clone size: few
V gene: TRBV7-6
J gene: TRBJ2-1
CDR3 DNA: TGTGCCAGCAGCCAACCCGGGCCCTCCTGGGTCAATGAGCAGTTCTTC
CDR3 protein: CASSQPGPSWVNEQFF

D gene: NA
clone size: NA
V gene: TRBV15
J gene: TRBJ2-7
CDR3 DNA: TGTGCCACCAGCAGAGAGTCAGCGGCCCGGGCACGCGAGCAGTACTTC
CDR3 protein: CATSRESAARAREQYF

D gene: TRBD2
clone size: many
V gene: TRBV7-2
J gene: TRBJ2-5
CDR3 DNA: TGTGCCAGCAGGAGCCGGGCGGGAGGGCAAGAGACCCAGTACTTC
CDR3 protein: CASRSRAGGQETQYF

D gene: TRBD2
clone size: NA
V gene: TRBV7-2
J gene: TRBJ2-3
CDR3 DNA: TGTGCCAGCAGACGCGGGGGGATGAGCACAGATACGCAGTATTTT
CDR3 protein: CASRRGGMSTDTQYF

D gene: NA
clone size: few
V gene: TRBV12-3/TRBV12-4
J gene: TRBJ1-1
CDR3 DNA: TGTGCCAGCAGGACCCGGGGGTGGGGGATGAACACTGAAGCTTTCTTT
CDR3 protein: CASRTRGWGMNTEAFF

D gene: TRBD1
clone size: NA
V gene: TRBV7-2
J gene: TRBJ2-2
CDR3 DNA: TGTGCCAGCAGCTTAGCCCGCCGACAGGGGTTATTGATCGGGTGGACCGGGGAGCTGTTTTTT
CDR3 protein: CASSLARRQGLLIGWTGELFF

D gene: NA
clone size: NA
V gene: TRBV5-5
J gene: TRBJ1-6
CDR3 DNA: TGTGCCAGCAGCTTGCTTATGGATTCACCCCTCCACTTT
CDR3 protein: CASSLLMDSPLHF

D gene: TRBD2
clone size: NA
V gene: TRBV12-3/TRBV12-4
J gene: TRBJ2-7
CDR3 DNA: TGTGCCAGCAGTTTATCCGGGACTAGCGGGAGGGCCTACGGGGAGCAGTACTTC
CDR3 protein: CASSLSGTSGRAYGEQYF